The sequence of this T cell receptor (beta chain) was determined in a study of blood T cells in healthy people across ages. Study conclusions and caveats: The percentage of naive T cells correlated strongly with TCR beta diversity.

Of note for this clonotype: Its antigen remains unidentified.

Each individual donor underwent a draw of approximately 9.8 milliliters of peripheral blood. The CDR3 loop spans 16 amino acids. Primed by a sample-barcoded 5' primer and a J-beta primer mix, a second PCR proceeded for roughly 6 to 12 cycles. Every cDNA molecule carried a tag from a template-switch adaptor bearing 12 random nucleotides. TCRdb reprocessed the 5' RACE reads with MiXCR, giving one entry per CDR3 protein. The sample lists hundreds of thousands of distinct CDR3 sequences, more than 40% occurring once. What was sequenced was blood. The receptor comes from a man aged 60 to 69 in good health. The chain is built from TRBV12-3 or TRBV12-4 and TRBJ2-1, with TRBD2 identical over 7 bases. The J call may be in error: the DNA end matches TRBJ2-7 better. The chain's CDR3 is CASSLWERGGINEQYF. The CDR3 nucleotides read TGTGCCAGCAGTTTATGGGAGCGGGGAGGAATCAATGAGCAGTACTTC.